Shown below are 20 T cell receptor beta chains from a single sample sequenced in a study of blood T cell repertoires in COVID-19. The method was immunoSEQ multiplex PCR; TCRdb's version includes in-frame clones alone and lacks a portion of them. Counted here are 250,000 to 300,000 clones, around 83% occurring once; the ten biggest clones make up about 4%. Sequenced input: peripheral blood. These receptors were collected from a man aged 18 to 30 with active or convalescent COVID-19.

This sequence joins TRBV19 and TRBJ2-1, with a weak D call TRBD1 (6 bases). Germline V lookup: CDR1 LNHDA, CDR2 SQIVND (reference sequence). The CDR3 has 11 residues. V was cut by 10 bases and J by 9 bases, with 13 bases left in between. CDR3 in DNA: TGTGCCACCTCGGCCAGGGGTGAGCAGTTCTTC. Translated, it gives CATSARGEQFF. Complete variable domain (other parts from reference TRBV19 and TRBJ2-1): DGGITQSPKYLFRKEGQNVTLSCEQNLNHDAMYWYRQDPGQGLRLIYYSQIVNDFQKGDIAEGYSVSREKKESFPLTVTSAQKNPTAFYLCATSARGEQFFGPGTRLTVL.

The V call is TRBV21-1, the J call TRBJ2-1; the D call of TRBD1 is as the table states it, not checked on the DNA. TRBV21-1 is a known pseudogene. The CDR3 loop spans 17 amino acids. The CDR3 sequence is CASSKGGWDRRLNEQFF. CDR3 sequence (DNA): TGTGCCAGCAGCAAAGGGGGGTGGGACAGGCGACTCAATGAGCAGTTCTTC.

This clone was seen just once. The chain combines TRBV10-3 with TRBJ2-2; D might be TRBD1 (6 bases). The CDR3 has 14 residues. The germline V gene has CDR1 ENHRY and CDR2 SYGVKD. V lost 8 bases, J lost 5 bases, and 15 bases lay in between. The CDR3 DNA sequence: TGTGCCATCGGAAGGACAGATCCGACCGGGGAGCTGTTTTTT. Amino acids: CAIGRTDPTGELFF.

The sample holds one count of this clone. The gene calls are TRBV3-1 (or the pseudogene TRBV3-2) and TRBJ2-3; the D gene is possibly TRBD2 (6 bases). Germline CDR1 LGHDT, CDR2 YNNKEL (reference sequence). The CDR3 consists of 18 residues. V was shortened by 0 bases and J by 1 base, with 17 bases between the two germline ends. This CDR3 reads CASSQDWGSGRGTDTQYF. The CDR3, as DNA: TGTGCCAGCAGCCAAGATTGGGGAAGCGGGCGGGGCACAGATACGCAGTATTTT.

V and J are TRBV2 and TRBJ1-1; TRBD1 is a possible D gene (6 bases). The CDR3 consists of 10 residues. Looked up from germline, CDR1 is SNHLY and CDR2 is FYNNEI. V was pared by 8 bases and J by 11 bases, with 12 bases between. CDR3 in amino acids: CASQQGHAFF. The CDR3 DNA reads as TGTGCCAGCCAACAGGGCCACGCTTTCTTT.

This clone was picked up one time. V and J are TRBV6-5 and TRBJ2-4; TRBD1 matches at 7 bases. Germline V lookup: CDR1 MNHEY, CDR2 SVGAGI. V was clipped by 4 bases and J by 8 bases; unmatched bases: 8. The CDR3 totals 14 residues. CDR3 in amino acids: CASSSTGRGHIQYF. The CDR3 DNA reads as TGTGCCAGCAGTTCGACAGGGAGAGGTCACATTCAGTACTTC.

The rearrangement links TRBV2 to TRBJ1-2; 10 positions agree with TRBD1. The ends lost 5 bases at V and 3 bases at J; junction bases unmatched: 3. Germline lookup yields CDR1 SNHLY and CDR2 FYNNEI. This CDR3 is 14 amino acids long. CDR3 residues: CASSRDRGDYGYTF. Here the CDR3 DNA reads TGTGCCAGCAGTAGGGACAGGGGCGACTATGGCTACACCTTC.

The rearrangement links TRBV5-4 to TRBJ1-1; tentatively, D is TRBD1 (5 bases). This CDR3 comprises 14 residues. CDR1 is SGHNT and CDR2 is YYREEE in the germline V gene (reference sequence). Deletions cut 7 bases from V and 4 bases from J, with 17 bases between. CDR3 DNA: TGTGCCAGCGGACACACGGGGGGGGGCACTGAAGCTTTCTTT. Residues: CASGHTGGGTEAFF.

J is TRBJ2-5 and V is TRBV11-2; D gene ambiguous. The CDR3 consists of 14 residues. Trimming pared 1 base from V and 0 bases from J, leaving 6 bases between. Germline lookup yields CDR1 SGHAT and CDR2 FQNNGV. The CDR3 loop reads CASSLVQYQETQYF. In DNA form, the CDR3 reads TGTGCCAGCAGCTTAGTCCAGTACCAAGAGACCCAGTACTTC.

The CDR3: CASRRDRFETPQHF. The CDR3 coding sequence is TGTGCCAGCAGGAGGGACAGGTTTGAGACGCCCCAGCATTTT. The rearrangement uses TRBV6-5 and TRBJ1-5; 8 bases fit TRBD1. CDR1 MNHEY and CDR2 SVGAGI come from the germline V gene. This CDR3 contains 14 residues. Unmatched junction bases numbered 10, after V lost 6 bases and J lost 9 bases.

This chain connects TRBV2 to TRBJ2-7; the match to TRBD2 covers 12 bases. There are 16 residues in the CDR3. V trimming: 6 bases; J trimming: 1 base; junction bases outside the gene matches: 7. Germline assignment: CDR1 SNHLY and CDR2 FYNNEI. The CDR3 loop is CASSSPLAGGSYEQYF. In DNA form, the CDR3 reads TGTGCCAGCAGCTCCCCACTAGCGGGGGGATCCTACGAGCAGTACTTC.

CDR3 in amino acids: CASTHRDGPQHF. The CDR3 DNA reads TGTGCCAGCACCCACAGGGACGGACCCCAGCATTTT. The rearrangement joins TRBV21-1 to TRBJ1-5; the listed D gene, TRBD1, was not tested against the DNA. TRBV21-1 constitutes a pseudogene. This CDR3 region has 12 residues.

The V gene is TRBV4-1, the J gene TRBJ1-2; 7 nucleotides line up with TRBD1. CDR3 length equals 16 residues. V lost 2 bases and J lost 2; bases outside the gene matches: 8. Germline CDR1 reads MGHRA; CDR2 reads YSYEKL. The CDR3 spells CASSQPRQGKNYGYTF. CDR3 nucleotides: TGCGCCAGCAGCCAACCCCGACAGGGCAAAAACTATGGCTACACCTTC.

J is TRBJ1-3 and V is TRBV7-2; D gene uncertain. Per germline, CDR1 SGHTA and CDR2 FQGNSA. The CDR3 consists of 15 residues. The V end lost 1 base, the J end lost 4 bases, and 11 bases lay between the germline ends. The CDR3, as DNA: TGTGCCAGCAGCTTAGAAGCCCCGAGGGGAAACACCATATATTTT. Translation: CASSLEAPRGNTIYF.

A single count supports this clone. The CDR3 DNA is TGTGCCAGCAGTTACGGGGGCGCTAGCAATCAGCCCCAGCATTTT. It encodes CASSYGGASNQPQHF. This sequence joins TRBV6-5 and TRBJ1-5; tentatively, D is TRBD1 (6 bases). Trimming removed 2 bases from V and 0 bases from J, with 8 bases in between. The CDR3 is 15 residues long. Germline V gene lookup returns CDR1 MNHEY and CDR2 SVGAGI.

V usage is TRBV7-9 and J usage is TRBJ2-1; 10 positions agree with TRBD1. This CDR3 spans 15 amino acids. The V and J ends lost 4 bases and 7 bases, in that order; junction bases with no gene match: 7. CDR1 is SEHNR, CDR2 FQNEAQ, per germline (reference sequence). The CDR3: CASSSVGTGDNEQFF. The CDR3 coding sequence is TGTGCCAGCAGCTCTGTCGGGACAGGGGATAATGAGCAGTTCTTC.

V is TRBV24-1 and J is TRBJ2-2; 8 bases are a match to TRBD1. The CDR3 loop spans 16 amino acids. Germline V gene lookup returns CDR1 KGHDR and CDR2 SFDVKD. V lost 1 base and J lost 5; bases outside the gene matches: 5. CDR3 bases: TGTGCCACCAGTGATTTTTCAGGGGGCGCGACCGGGGAGCTGTTTTTT. It is translated as CATSDFSGGATGELFF.

The chain combines TRBV4-1 with TRBJ2-2; unclear D gene. CDR3 length equals 18 residues. Deletions cut 0 bases from V and 0 bases from J, with 14 bases between. Germline lookup yields CDR1 MGHRA and CDR2 YSYEKL. The CDR3 sequence: CASSQDSGSTSNTGELFF. The DNA for the CDR3 is TGCGCCAGCAGCCAAGACTCAGGCAGTACCTCGAACACCGGGGAGCTGTTTTTT.

Here the CDR3 reads CSVDLSGSGTGELFF. In nucleotides, the CDR3 is TGCAGCGTTGACCTCAGCGGGAGCGGTACCGGGGAGCTGTTTTTT. This chain connects TRBV29-1 to TRBJ2-2; TRBD2 matches at 8 bases. Germline trimming cut 3 bases from V and 5 bases from J; bases unmatched to any gene: 8. This CDR3 is 15 amino acids long. From germline, CDR1 is SQVTM and CDR2 ANQGSEA.

The chain links TRBV7-9 to TRBJ2-2; D gene unclear. Germline loops: CDR1 SEHNR, CDR2 FQNEAQ (reference sequence). Trimming removed 3 bases from V and 5 bases from J, with 7 bases in between. CDR3 length equals 13 residues. The CDR3 sequence is CASSFQETGELFF. The CDR3 DNA sequence: TGTGCCAGCAGCTTTCAAGAGACCGGGGAGCTGTTTTTT. Combining the CDR3 with reference TRBV7-9 and TRBJ2-2 gives the whole variable domain DTGVSQNPRHKITKRGQNVTFRCDPISEHNRLYWYRQTLGQGPEFLTYFQNEAQLEKSRLLSDRFSAERPKGSFSTLEIQRTEQGDSAMYLCASSFQETGELFFGEGSRLTVL.